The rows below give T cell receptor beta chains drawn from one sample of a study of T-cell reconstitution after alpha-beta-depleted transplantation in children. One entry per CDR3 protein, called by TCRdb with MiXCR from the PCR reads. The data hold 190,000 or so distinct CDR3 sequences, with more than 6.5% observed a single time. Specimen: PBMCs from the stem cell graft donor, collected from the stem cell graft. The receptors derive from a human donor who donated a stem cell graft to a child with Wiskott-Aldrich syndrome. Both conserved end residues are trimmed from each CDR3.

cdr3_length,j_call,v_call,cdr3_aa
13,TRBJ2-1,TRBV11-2,ASSQYGGPYNEQF
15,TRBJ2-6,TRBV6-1,ASRDGQGLSGANVLT
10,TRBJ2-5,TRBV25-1,ASRSGGETQY
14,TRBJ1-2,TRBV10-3,AISTGTVGGDYGYT
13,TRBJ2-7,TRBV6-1,ASSEVTGGAYEQY
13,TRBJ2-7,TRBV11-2,ASSQGGGAVYEQY
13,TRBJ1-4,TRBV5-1,ASSDPQGGNEKLF
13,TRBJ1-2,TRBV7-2,ASSLATGAAHGYT
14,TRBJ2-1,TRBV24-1,ATSDQTSGSRNEQF
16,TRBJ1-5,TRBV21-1,ASSKVQRGTYSNQPQH
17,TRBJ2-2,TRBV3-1,ASSQVYARFFSDTGELF
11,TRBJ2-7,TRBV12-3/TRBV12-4,ASRRGLTYEQY
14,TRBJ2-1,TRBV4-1,ASSVPGTSGHNEQF
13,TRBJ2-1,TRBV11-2,ASRTSGSSYNEQF
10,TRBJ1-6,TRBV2,ASSESGSPLH
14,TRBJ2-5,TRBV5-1,ASSRRTGGPGETQY
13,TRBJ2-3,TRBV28,ASSLHSRPTDTQY
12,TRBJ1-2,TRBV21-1,ASSLQGGDYGYT
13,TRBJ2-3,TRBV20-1,SALGHSGTPDTQY
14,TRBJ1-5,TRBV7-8,ASSLVQGAFSQPQH
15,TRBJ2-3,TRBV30,AWSKGTSGRRRDTQY
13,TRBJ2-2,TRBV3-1,ASRVWDRNTGELF
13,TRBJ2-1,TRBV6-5,ASSYSSFGTHEQF
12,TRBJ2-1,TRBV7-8,ASSLDRDYNEQF
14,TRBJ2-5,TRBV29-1,SVDTDSAGYQETQY
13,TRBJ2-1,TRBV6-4,ASSPGLGSYNEQF
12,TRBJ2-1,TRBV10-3,AIRFSDIYNEQF
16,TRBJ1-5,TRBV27,ASSLFGTGVSDGQPQH
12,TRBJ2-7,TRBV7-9,ASRGGIHTYEQY
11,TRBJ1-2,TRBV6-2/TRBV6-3,ASSLTDRYGYT
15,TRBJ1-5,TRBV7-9,ASSSTGTGISNQPQH
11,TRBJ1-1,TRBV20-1,SARSRMNTEAF
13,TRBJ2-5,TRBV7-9,ASSWEGSLMETQY
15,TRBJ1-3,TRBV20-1,SAREGGAIRSGNTIY
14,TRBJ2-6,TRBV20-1,SARVRSQTGANVLT
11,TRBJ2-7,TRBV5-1,ASSPDRVSEQY
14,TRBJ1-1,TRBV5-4,ASSPRQFLENTEAF
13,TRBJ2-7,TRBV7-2,ASSFFDSGSYEQY
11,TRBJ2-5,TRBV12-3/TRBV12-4,ASSLAGTETQY
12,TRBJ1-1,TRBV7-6,ASSLDTGFSEAF
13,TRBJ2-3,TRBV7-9,ASSLVGLNTDTQY
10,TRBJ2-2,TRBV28,ASSAGYGELF
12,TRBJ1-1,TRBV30,AWNPGGRNTEAF
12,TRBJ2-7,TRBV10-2,ASSEQGSSYERY
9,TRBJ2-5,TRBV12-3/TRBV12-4,ASSLGGTQY
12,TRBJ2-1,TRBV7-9,ASSTQREEDEQF
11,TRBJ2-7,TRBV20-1,SASPHTGSEQY
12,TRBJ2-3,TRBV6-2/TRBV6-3,ASSTRMRGNTQY
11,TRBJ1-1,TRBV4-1,ASSQGQNTEAF
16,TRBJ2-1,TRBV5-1,ASSGTGTERTSRDEQF
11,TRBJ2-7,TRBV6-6,ASSPGTDYEQY
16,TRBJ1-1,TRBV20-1,SARDITGTGGVNAEAF
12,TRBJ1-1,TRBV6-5,ASSYARDGPEAF
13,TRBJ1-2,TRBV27,ASSLSQGVHYGYT
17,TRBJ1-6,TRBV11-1,ASGRAGGPGRSYNSPLH
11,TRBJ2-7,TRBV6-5,ASSYGSGRKQY
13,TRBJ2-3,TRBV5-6,ASSLAGPDTDTQY
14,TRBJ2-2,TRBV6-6,ASQGSIGTETGELF
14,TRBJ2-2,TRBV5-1,ASSSTSGINTGELF
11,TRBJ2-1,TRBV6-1,ASSGLTYNEQF